This record concerns one T cell receptor (beta chain) sequence. Its antigen is undetermined. These data belong to a study of T-cell reconstitution after alpha-beta-depleted transplantation in children. Study results and caveats: Diversity and T-cell counts at one year after transplant derived mostly from new T cells.

This sample's TCRbeta library carried unique molecular identifier barcodes. TCRdb reprocessed the PCR reads with MiXCR, giving one entry per CDR3 protein. The sample has 500,000 to 750,000 distinct CDR3 sequences; about an eighth are singletons. CDR1 KGHSH and CDR2 LQKENI come from the germline V gene. CDR3 length: 16 residues. V lost 3 bases, J lost 2 bases, and 14 bases lay in between. Specimen: PBMCs, mostly from graft donor cells, collected 360 days after TCRalphabeta/CD19-depleted stem cell transplant. The sequence was obtained from a male patient younger than 18 who had a stem cell transplant for acute myeloid leukemia, so the T cells may come from the graft donor. The rearrangement uses TRBV18 and TRBJ2-1, with D possibly being TRBD2 (6 bases). The CDR3 coding sequence is TGTGCCAGCTCACCCTTTCTGCGGGAACCCTACAATGAGCAGTTCTTC. Translating gives CASSPFLREPYNEQFF.